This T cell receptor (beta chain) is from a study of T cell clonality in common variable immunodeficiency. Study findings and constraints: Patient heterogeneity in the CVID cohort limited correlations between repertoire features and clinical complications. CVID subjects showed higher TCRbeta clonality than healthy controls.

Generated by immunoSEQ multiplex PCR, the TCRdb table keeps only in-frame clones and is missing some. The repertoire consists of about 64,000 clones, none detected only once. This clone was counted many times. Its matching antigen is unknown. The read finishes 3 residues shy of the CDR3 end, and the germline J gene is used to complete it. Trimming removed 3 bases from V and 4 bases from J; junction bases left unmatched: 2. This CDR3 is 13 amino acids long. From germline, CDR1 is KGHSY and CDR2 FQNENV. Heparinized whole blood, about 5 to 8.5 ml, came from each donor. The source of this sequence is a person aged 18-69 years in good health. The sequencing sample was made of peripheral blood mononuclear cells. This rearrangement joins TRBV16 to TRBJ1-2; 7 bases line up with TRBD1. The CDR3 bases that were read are TGTGCCAGCAGCCAGGCAGGGGGCTATGGC. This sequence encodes CASSQAGGYG. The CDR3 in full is CASSQAGGYGYTF.